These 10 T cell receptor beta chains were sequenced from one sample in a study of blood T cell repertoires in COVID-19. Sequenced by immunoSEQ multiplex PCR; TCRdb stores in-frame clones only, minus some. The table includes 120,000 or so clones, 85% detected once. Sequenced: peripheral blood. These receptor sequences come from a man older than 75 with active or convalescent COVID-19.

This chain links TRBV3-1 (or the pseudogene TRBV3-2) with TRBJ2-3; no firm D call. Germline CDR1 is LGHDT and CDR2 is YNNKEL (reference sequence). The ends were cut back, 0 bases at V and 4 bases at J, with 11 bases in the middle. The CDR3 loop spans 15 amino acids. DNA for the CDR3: TGTGCCAGCAGCCAAGATCCGCAGTTGGCAGATACGCAGTATTTT. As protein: CASSQDPQLADTQYF.

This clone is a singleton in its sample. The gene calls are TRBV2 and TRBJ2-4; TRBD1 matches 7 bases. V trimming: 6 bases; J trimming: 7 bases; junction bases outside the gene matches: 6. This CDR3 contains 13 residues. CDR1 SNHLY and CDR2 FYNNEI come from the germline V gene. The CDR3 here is CASSSSQGNIQYF. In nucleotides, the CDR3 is TGTGCCAGCAGCTCGTCACAGGGGAACATTCAGTACTTC.

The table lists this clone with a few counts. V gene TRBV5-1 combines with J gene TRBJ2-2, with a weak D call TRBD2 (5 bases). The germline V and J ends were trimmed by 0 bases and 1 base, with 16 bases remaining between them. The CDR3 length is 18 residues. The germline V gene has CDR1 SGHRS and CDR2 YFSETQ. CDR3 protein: CASSLAGGSPENTGELFF. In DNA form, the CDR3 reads TGCGCCAGCAGCTTGGCTGGTGGGAGTCCTGAGAACACCGGGGAGCTGTTTTTT.

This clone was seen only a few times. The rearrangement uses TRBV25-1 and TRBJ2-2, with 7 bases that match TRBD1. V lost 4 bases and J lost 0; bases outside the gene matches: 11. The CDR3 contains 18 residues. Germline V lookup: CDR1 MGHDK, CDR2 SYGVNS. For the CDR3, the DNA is TGTGCCAGCAGTGGTTTTATCGGGACAGCCTCGAACACCGGGGAGCTGTTTTTT. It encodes CASSGFIGTASNTGELFF.

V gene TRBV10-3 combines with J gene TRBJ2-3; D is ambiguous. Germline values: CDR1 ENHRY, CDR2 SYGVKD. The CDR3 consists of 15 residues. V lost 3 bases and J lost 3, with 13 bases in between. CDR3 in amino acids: CAISDLAQVTDTQYF. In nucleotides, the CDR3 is TGTGCCATCAGTGACCTCGCGCAGGTAACAGATACGCAGTATTTT.

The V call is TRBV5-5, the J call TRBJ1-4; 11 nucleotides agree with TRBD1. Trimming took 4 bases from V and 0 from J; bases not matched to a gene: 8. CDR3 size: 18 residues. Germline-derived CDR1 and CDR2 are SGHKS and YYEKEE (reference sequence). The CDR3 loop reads CASSQRWTGGTTNEKLFF. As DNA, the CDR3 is TGTGCCAGCAGCCAACGATGGACAGGGGGCACAACTAATGAAAAACTGTTTTTT. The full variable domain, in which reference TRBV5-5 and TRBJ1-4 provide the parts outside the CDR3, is DAGVTQSPTHLIKTRGQQVTLRCSPISGHKSVSWYQQVLGQGPQFIFQYYEKEERGRGNFPDRFSARQFPNYSSELNVNALLLGDSALYLCASSQRWTGGTTNEKLFFGSGTQLSVL.

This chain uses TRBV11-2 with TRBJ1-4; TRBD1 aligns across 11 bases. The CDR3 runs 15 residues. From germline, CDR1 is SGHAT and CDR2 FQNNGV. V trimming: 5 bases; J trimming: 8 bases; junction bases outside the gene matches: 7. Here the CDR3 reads CASSPGTGGSEKLFF. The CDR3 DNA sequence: TGTGCCAGCAGCCCCGGGACAGGGGGTAGCGAAAAACTGTTTTTT.

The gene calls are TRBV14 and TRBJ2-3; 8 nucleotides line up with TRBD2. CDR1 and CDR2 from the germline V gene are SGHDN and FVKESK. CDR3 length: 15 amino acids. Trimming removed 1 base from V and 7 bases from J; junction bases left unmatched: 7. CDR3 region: CASSQARTSRYTQYF. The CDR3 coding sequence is TGTGCCAGCAGCCAAGCCCGGACTAGCCGATATACGCAGTATTTT.

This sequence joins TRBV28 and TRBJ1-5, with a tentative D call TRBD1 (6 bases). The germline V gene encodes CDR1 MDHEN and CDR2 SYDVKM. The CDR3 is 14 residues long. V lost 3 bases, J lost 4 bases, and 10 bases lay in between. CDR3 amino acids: CASSLHRENQPQHF. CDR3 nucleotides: TGTGCCAGCAGTTTGCACAGGGAAAATCAGCCCCAGCATTTT. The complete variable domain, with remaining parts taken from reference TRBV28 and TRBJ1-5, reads DVKVTQSSRYLVKRTGEKVFLECVQDMDHENMFWYRQDPGLGLRLIYFSYDVKMKEKGDIPEGYSVSREKKERFSLILESASTNQTSMYLCASSLHRENQPQHFGDGTRLSIL.

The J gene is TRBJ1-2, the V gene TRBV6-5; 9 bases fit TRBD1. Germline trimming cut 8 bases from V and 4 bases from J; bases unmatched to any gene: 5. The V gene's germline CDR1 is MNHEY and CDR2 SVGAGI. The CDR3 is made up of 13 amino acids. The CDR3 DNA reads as TGTGCCAGCGTAGGGGACAGGGCCTATGGCTACACCTTC. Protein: CASVGDRAYGYTF.